The subject of this entry is one T cell receptor (beta chain). Original processing notes: Amplified reference gene primers provided the basis for estimating nucleated cell counts. Sequencing was performed with immunoSEQ multiplex PCR; in TCRdb, only in-frame clones are kept and a portion is missing. V, J and clone size are those of that table, while D and trimming were read from the DNA. Among more than 150,000 clones, roughly four fifths were seen once, and the ten largest hold about 12%. This sample stems from a study of blood T cell repertoires in COVID-19. Study summary: T cells, B-cell-depleted T cells, or PBMCs provided the cDNA or gDNA that served as material.

The length of the CDR3 is 14 residues. CDR1 MGHDK and CDR2 SYGVNS come from the germline V gene. Trimming stripped 3 bases from V and 0 bases from J, with 7 bases between. Those who participated ranged in age from roughly 18 to 95 years and resided in about two dozen US areas. Cohort 3 recovery required two negative PCRs, clearance, or symptom resolution. The sequence derives from a man aged 40-50 years who had recovered from COVID-19. Sequenced: PBMCs or T cells enriched from blood (not recorded which). The chain recombines TRBV25-1 with TRBJ2-3; D uncertain. CDR3 amino acids: CASSDSLSTDTQYF. CDR3 coding DNA: TGTGCCAGCAGTGATAGCCTCAGCACAGATACGCAGTATTTT.